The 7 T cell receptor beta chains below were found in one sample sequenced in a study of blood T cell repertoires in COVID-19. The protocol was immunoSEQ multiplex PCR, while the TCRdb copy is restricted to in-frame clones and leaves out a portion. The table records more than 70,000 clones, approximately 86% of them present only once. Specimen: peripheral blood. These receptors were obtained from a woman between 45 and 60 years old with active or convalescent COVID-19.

In DNA, the CDR3 is TGTGCCAGCAGCTCGCCAGGGGCGATATACAATGAGCAGTTCTTC. It yields the protein CASSSPGAIYNEQFF. V gene TRBV5-6 combines with J gene TRBJ2-1; possibly TRBD1 for D (6 bases). V lost 3 bases and J lost 4, with 14 bases in between. The CDR3 is 15 amino acids. In germline, CDR1 is SGHDT, CDR2 YYEEEE.

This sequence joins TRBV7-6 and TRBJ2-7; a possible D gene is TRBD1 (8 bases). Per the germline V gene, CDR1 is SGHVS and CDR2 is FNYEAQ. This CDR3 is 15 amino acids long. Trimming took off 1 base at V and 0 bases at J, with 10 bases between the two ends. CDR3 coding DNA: TGTGCCAGCAGCTTAGACAGGGGGGGCTCCTACGAGCAGTACTTC. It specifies CASSLDRGGSYEQYF.

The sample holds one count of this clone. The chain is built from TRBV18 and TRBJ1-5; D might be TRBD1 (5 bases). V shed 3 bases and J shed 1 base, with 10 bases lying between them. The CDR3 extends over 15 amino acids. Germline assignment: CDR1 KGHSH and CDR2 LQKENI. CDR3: CASSPLSGSNQPQHF. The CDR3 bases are TGTGCCAGCTCACCCCTTTCAGGGAGCAATCAGCCCCAGCATTTT.

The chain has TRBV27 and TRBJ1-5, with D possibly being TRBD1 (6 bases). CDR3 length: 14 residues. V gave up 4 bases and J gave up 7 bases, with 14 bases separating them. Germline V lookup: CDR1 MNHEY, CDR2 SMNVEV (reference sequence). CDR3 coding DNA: TGTGCCAGCAGTTCACAGGGCCAGACCCAGCCCCAGCATTTT. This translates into CASSSQGQTQPQHF.

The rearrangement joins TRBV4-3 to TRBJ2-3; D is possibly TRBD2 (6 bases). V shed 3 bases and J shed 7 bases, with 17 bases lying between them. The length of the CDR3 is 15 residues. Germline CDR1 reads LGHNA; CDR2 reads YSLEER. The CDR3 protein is CASSQEGRSINTQYF. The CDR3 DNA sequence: TGCGCCAGCAGCCAGGAGGGCCGGAGCATTAATACGCAGTATTTT.

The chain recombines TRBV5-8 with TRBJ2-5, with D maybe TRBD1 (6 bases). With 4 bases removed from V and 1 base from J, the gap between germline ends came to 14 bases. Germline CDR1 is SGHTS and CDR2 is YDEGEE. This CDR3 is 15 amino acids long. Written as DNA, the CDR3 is TGTGCCAGCAGCAGTCCCGGGACACTCCAAGAGACCCAGTACTTC. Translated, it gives CASSSPGTLQETQYF.

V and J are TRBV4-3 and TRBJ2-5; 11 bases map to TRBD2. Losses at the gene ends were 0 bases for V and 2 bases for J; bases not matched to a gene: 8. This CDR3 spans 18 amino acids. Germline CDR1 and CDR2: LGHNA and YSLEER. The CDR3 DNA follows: TGCGCCAGCAGCCAAGATTGGCTAGCGGGGGGTCTACAAGAGACCCAGTACTTC. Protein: CASSQDWLAGGLQETQYF.